The 23 T cell receptor beta chains below all came from one sample that was sequenced in a study of neurological immune-mediated disorders. One entry per CDR3 protein, called by TCRdb with MiXCR from the 5' RACE reads. The data contain fewer than 40,000 distinct CDR3 sequences, about 13% of them singletons. Time point denoted: longitudinal time-point 2. Specimen: PBMCs. These receptors all come from a woman between 40 and 50 years old in good health.

This clonotype was seen many times. This rearrangement joins TRBV10-3 to TRBJ2-1; D perhaps matches TRBD2 (6 bases). V lost 10 bases, J lost 5 bases, and 15 bases lay in between. CDR1 and CDR2 from the germline V gene are ENHRY and SYGVKD. The CDR3 consists of 13 residues. CDR3 coding DNA: TGTGCCACCTTAGCGGAGTTCAACAATGAGCAGTTCTTC. Translation gives CATLAEFNNEQFF.

This clonotype was counted at least ten times. The V and J genes are TRBV2 and TRBJ2-7, with D unclear. Germline V gene data show CDR1 as SNHLY and CDR2 as FYNNEI. This CDR3 region has 14 residues. The V and J ends lost 8 bases and 0 bases respectively, with 14 bases between them. The CDR3 protein is CASSGHPASYEQYF. In DNA form, the CDR3 reads TGTGCCAGCTCCGGGCATCCTGCCTCCTACGAGCAGTACTTC. Combining the CDR3 with reference TRBV2 and TRBJ2-7 gives the whole variable domain EPEVTQTPSHQVTQMGQEVILRCVPISNHLYFYWYRQILGQKVEFLVSFYNNEISEKSEIFDDQFSVERPDGSNFTLKIRSTKLEDSAMYFCASSGHPASYEQYFGPGTRLTVT.

This clonotype was seen many times. This chain joins TRBV11-2 and TRBJ2-1; TRBD1 is a possible D gene (5 bases). This CDR3 region has 13 residues. Germline V CDR1 and CDR2: SGHAT, FQNNGV. V lost 5 bases and J lost 8, with 13 bases in between. The CDR3 nucleotides read TGTGCCAGCAGCACCCCTGGCAGGGATGAGCAGTTCTTC. Translation gives CASSTPGRDEQFF.

This clonotype was recorded at least ten times. The J gene is TRBJ1-4, the V gene TRBV5-1, with TRBD1 identical over 10 bases. Germline CDR1 is SGHRS and CDR2 is YFSETQ. Losses at the gene ends were 4 bases for V and 8 bases for J; bases not matched to a gene: 2. This CDR3 comprises 13 residues. The CDR3 is CASSQGQGEKLFF. The CDR3 nucleotides read TGCGCCAGCAGCCAGGGACAGGGGGAAAAACTGTTTTTT.

This clonotype was detected many times. The chain has TRBV12-3 or TRBV12-4 and TRBJ2-2; D is undetermined. V was cut by 3 bases and J by 4 bases, with 9 bases left in between. CDR3 length: 14 amino acids. This CDR3 is CASSFGQVTGELFF. The CDR3 nucleotides read TGTGCCAGCAGTTTCGGCCAAGTCACCGGGGAGCTGTTTTTT.

The chain carries TRBV4-3 and TRBJ2-1, with 12 bases lining up with TRBD2. Germline V lookup: CDR1 LGHNA, CDR2 YSLEER. The CDR3 sequence is 18 residues long. V lost 0 bases and J lost 4; bases outside the gene matches: 7. CDR3 residues: CASSQDGASGGAYNEQFF. CDR3 nucleotide sequence: TGCGCCAGCAGCCAAGATGGGGCTAGCGGGGGGGCATACAATGAGCAGTTCTTC.

This clonotype has a count of ten or more. V and J are TRBV12-3 or TRBV12-4 and TRBJ1-1; weak D call: TRBD1 (5 bases). This CDR3 region has 13 residues. Trimming removed 5 bases from V and 5 bases from J, with 12 bases in between. CDR3 nucleotide sequence: TGTGCCAGCAGTGGGACCTGGGGAACTGAAGCTTTCTTT. The encoded protein is CASSGTWGTEAFF.

In its sample, this clonotype was seen many times. V usage is TRBV6-5 and J usage is TRBJ2-7; D might be TRBD1 (6 bases). Per germline, CDR1 MNHEY and CDR2 SVGAGI. CDR3 length: 13 amino acids. V lost 5 bases and J lost 1, with 9 bases in between. The CDR3 sequence is CASSADRSYEQYF. In nucleotides, the CDR3 is TGTGCCAGCAGTGCCGACAGGTCCTACGAGCAGTACTTC.

This clonotype was seen at least ten times. CDR3 sequence reads: CASSYYGGHTEAFF. The CDR3, as DNA: TGTGCCAGCAGTTACTACGGGGGACACACTGAAGCTTTCTTT. This chain joins TRBV6-5 and TRBJ1-1; the D gene is possibly TRBD1 (5 bases). V was cut by 1 base and J by 3 bases, with 9 bases left in between. CDR3 length: 14 amino acids. Germline V gives CDR1 MNHEY, CDR2 SVGAGI.

This clonotype was recorded many times. The chain combines TRBV20-1 with TRBJ1-1; D unclear. Per the germline V gene, CDR1 is DFQATT and CDR2 is SNEGSKA (reference sequence). The CDR3 contains 14 residues. This CDR3 is CTRDFWPSNTEAFF. As DNA, the CDR3 is TGCACTCGCGACTTTTGGCCCTCGAACACTGAAGCTTTCTTT.

This clonotype was detected many times. V is TRBV18 and J is TRBJ1-4; TRBD1 matches at 7 bases. Germline CDR1 is KGHSH and CDR2 is LQKENI. The CDR3 loop spans 14 amino acids. J gave up 4 bases and V 8 bases, and 7 bases lay outside the gene matches. The CDR3 sequence is CASTRNRGNEKLFF. The DNA of the CDR3 is TGTGCCAGCACGAGGAACAGGGGTAATGAAAAACTGTTTTTT.

There are many counts of this clonotype. V is TRBV7-3 and J is TRBJ2-7; D unclear. V lost 5 bases, J lost 6 bases, and 14 bases lay in between. Germline V gene lookup returns CDR1 SGHTA and CDR2 FQGTGA. CDR3 length: 13 residues. The CDR3 loop reads CASSPRPEGEQYF. The CDR3, as DNA: TGTGCCAGCAGCCCCCGGCCTGAAGGCGAGCAGTACTTC.

The chain couples TRBV20-1 to TRBJ1-5, with D perhaps matching TRBD1 (6 bases). Germline V CDR1 and CDR2: DFQATT, SNEGSKA (reference sequence). This CDR3 is built from 15 residues. The V end lost 3 bases, the J end lost 6 bases, and 18 bases lay between the germline ends. This CDR3 reads CSARVCRQETQPQHF. CDR3 coding DNA: TGCAGTGCTAGGGTCTGCCGACAGGAGACTCAGCCCCAGCATTTT.

This clonotype was recorded at least ten times. The chain carries TRBV7-9 and TRBJ2-3; D is ambiguous. Germline CDR1 reads SEHNR; CDR2 reads FQNEAQ (reference sequence). V lost 5 bases to trimming and J lost 4 bases, with 13 bases between them. There are 14 residues in the CDR3. CDR3 loop: CASSPTPTPDTQYF. CDR3 sequence (DNA): TGTGCCAGCAGCCCCACCCCTACACCAGATACGCAGTATTTT.

This clonotype was observed many times. This chain connects TRBV4-3 to TRBJ2-7; D possibly uses TRBD1 or TRBD2 (7 bases each). The CDR3 loop spans 17 amino acids. Per germline, CDR1 LGHNA and CDR2 YSLEER. V dropped 0 bases and J dropped 3 bases, with 18 bases sitting between them. The CDR3 DNA reads TGCGCCAGCAGCCAAGACCGCAGGGGGGGTCTCGACTACGAGCAGTACTTC. Residues: CASSQDRRGGLDYEQYF.

The chain combines TRBV10-3 with TRBJ1-3; unclear D gene. Per germline, CDR1 ENHRY and CDR2 SYGVKD. This CDR3 has 14 amino acids. Trimming removed 8 bases from V and 6 bases from J, with 17 bases in between. The CDR3 DNA reads as TGTGCCATCTCCGGTGGGAACTCCGTAAACACCATATATTTT. Protein product: CAISGGNSVNTIYF.

This clonotype occurred many times. The chain recombines TRBV12-3 or TRBV12-4 with TRBJ2-1; 8 positions agree with TRBD2. There are 12 residues in the CDR3. After removal of 9 bases from V and 5 bases from J, the junction contained 3 bases not matched to a gene. CDR3 in DNA: TGTGCCAGTCACGGGGGGGACAATGAGCAGTTCTTC. This translates into CASHGGDNEQFF.

The V call is TRBV4-3, the J call TRBJ2-7; weak D call: TRBD2 (5 bases). Trimming pared 0 bases from V and 1 base from J, leaving 16 bases between. The V gene's germline CDR1 is LGHNA and CDR2 YSLEER. This CDR3 spans 17 amino acids. CDR3 nucleotide sequence: TGCGCCAGCAGCCAAGAGGGCAGCCCGCGGGTTTCCTACGAGCAGTACTTC. Translated, it gives CASSQEGSPRVSYEQYF.

This clonotype was seen many times. This chain uses TRBV12-3 or TRBV12-4 with TRBJ2-3; D call uncertain. Trimming left V 1 base short and J 4 bases short, with 9 bases between. The CDR3 has 14 residues. The CDR3 reads CASSLGGFADTQYF. In DNA form, the CDR3 reads TGTGCCAGCAGTTTAGGTGGATTCGCAGATACGCAGTATTTT.

This clonotype came up many times. V gene TRBV20-1 combines with J gene TRBJ1-1; possibly TRBD1 for D (5 bases). Trimming removed 0 bases from V and 4 bases from J, with 15 bases in between. CDR1 is DFQATT, CDR2 SNEGSKA, per germline (reference sequence). There are 15 residues in the CDR3. The CDR3 loop reads CSARDRGGVRTEAFF. Here the CDR3 DNA reads TGCAGTGCTAGAGATCGGGGGGGAGTCCGCACTGAAGCTTTCTTT.

This clonotype has a count of ten or more. The rearrangement uses TRBV24-1 and TRBJ2-3, with a possible D match to TRBD1 (6 bases). The CDR3 runs to 15 residues. The germline V and J ends were trimmed by 1 base and 2 bases, with 9 bases remaining between them. Germline V CDR1 and CDR2: KGHDR, SFDVKD. The CDR3, as DNA: TGTGCCACCAGTGATTTTCACAGGGACACAGATACGCAGTATTTT. It codes for CATSDFHRDTDTQYF.

This clonotype came up many times. A much larger clone is a single base away; this may be a read error. The chain employs TRBV5-5 and TRBJ2-1, with D perhaps TRBD2 (5 bases). CDR1 is SGHKS, CDR2 YYEKEE, per germline (reference sequence). CDR3 length equals 17 residues. The CDR3 is CASSPLATLSSCNEQFF. CDR3 coding DNA: TGTGCCAGCAGCCCCCTAGCTACCTTGAGCTCCTGCAATGAGCAGTTCTTC.

Many counts were recorded for this clonotype. The chain is built from TRBV6-5 and TRBJ2-1, with 12 bases lining up with TRBD2. The J segment lost 6 bases and the V segment lost 0 bases, leaving 12 bases of the junction unmatched. The CDR3 has 19 amino acids. CDR1 and CDR2 from the germline V gene are MNHEY and SVGAGI. The CDR3: CASSYSIASGRALLNEQFF. The DNA of the CDR3 is TGTGCCAGCAGTTACTCGATAGCTAGCGGGAGGGCCCTTCTCAATGAGCAGTTCTTC.